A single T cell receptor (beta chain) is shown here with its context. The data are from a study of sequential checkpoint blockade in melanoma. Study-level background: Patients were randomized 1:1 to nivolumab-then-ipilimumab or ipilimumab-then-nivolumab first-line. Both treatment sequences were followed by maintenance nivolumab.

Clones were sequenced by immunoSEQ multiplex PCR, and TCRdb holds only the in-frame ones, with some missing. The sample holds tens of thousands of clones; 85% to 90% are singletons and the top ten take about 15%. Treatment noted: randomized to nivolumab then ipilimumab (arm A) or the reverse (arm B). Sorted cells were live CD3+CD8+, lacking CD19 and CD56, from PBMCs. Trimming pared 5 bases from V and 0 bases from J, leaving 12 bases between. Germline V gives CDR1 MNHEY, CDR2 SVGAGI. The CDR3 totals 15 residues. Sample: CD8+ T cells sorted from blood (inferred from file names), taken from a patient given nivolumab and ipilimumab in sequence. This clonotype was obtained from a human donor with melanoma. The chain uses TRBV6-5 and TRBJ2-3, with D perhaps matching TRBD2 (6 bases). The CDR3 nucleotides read TGTGCCAGCAGTCCCGGGACTTTGAGCACAGATACGCAGTATTTT. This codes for CASSPGTLSTDTQYF.